This T cell receptor (beta chain) was captured in a study of blood T cell repertoires in COVID-19. Overall study context: Researchers got acute and convalescent COVID-19 samples from the United States, Italy and Spain. T cells, B-cell-depleted T cells, or PBMCs provided the cDNA or gDNA that served as material.

The V and J ends lost 1 base and 1 base, in that order; junction bases with no gene match: 0. The CDR3 runs 15 residues. Per germline, CDR1 SGHAT and CDR2 FQNNGV. As handled by the study authors: Using reference gene primer amplification, nucleated cell counts were estimated. Assay used: immunoSEQ multiplex PCR; TCRdb lists only in-frame clones, some missing. V and J calls and clone size follow that table, whereas D and trimming were derived from the DNA. Among a few hundred thousand clones, roughly 84% were seen once, and the ten largest hold roughly 10%. The TCR was taken from a woman of 80 years or more with COVID-19, enrolled during active disease. This chain uses TRBV11-2 with TRBJ2-1; TRBD1 matches at 8 bases. The sample consisted of peripheral blood. The CDR3 region is CASSLGQGSYNEQFF. The CDR3 nucleotides read TGTGCCAGCAGCTTAGGACAGGGGTCCTACAATGAGCAGTTCTTC. The full variable domain, with the rest looked up from reference TRBV11-2 and TRBJ2-1, is EAGVAQSPRYKIIEKRQSVAFWCNPISGHATLYWYQQILGQGPKLLIQFQNNGVVDDSQLPKDRFSAERLKGVDSTLKIQPAKLEDSAVYLCASSLGQGSYNEQFFGPGTRLTVL.